This T cell receptor beta chain was obtained from a study of cytomegalovirus exposure and HLA in healthy donors (dated by TCRdb to the late 2010s). The study in broad terms: An earlier analysis of approximately 640 of the donors reported about 250 Gb of sequence data and some 120 million unique TCR beta sequences from about 179 million T cells. Typing coverage differed by locus: A, B, C, DRB1 and DQB1 were typed in about 620-630 donors, DQA1 in 522, DPA1 in 600 to 610, and DPB1 in 400 to 490. Approximately 300 gigabases of sequencing data and some 85 million unique TCR sequences were included in an early release covering around 650 HLA-typed donors. In a later analysis, previously published TCR beta repertoires from 500 to 750 donors were re-analyzed and high-resolution HLA genotyping was added so that TCR occurrence patterns could be studied. Rather than drawing on any new phenotypic data, the later analysis identified candidate immune exposures from TCR beta sequences and the way those sequences occurred across donors. Using immunosequencing, the study profiled T cell repertoires from approximately 700 subjects and related those repertoires to cytomegalovirus serostatus. The aim of the study was to test whether cataloging public T cell receptors could identify signatures of past pathogen exposure. Besides the first cohort of 550 to 750 subjects, a separate validation cohort made up of 120 different subjects was used. Every discovery cohort repertoire had been produced on one sequencing platform. To decide whether each TCR beta V gene segment behaved as functional or pseudogenic, an earlier analysis of some 600 of the donors relied on high-throughput TCR beta sequencing. Class I and class II HLA loci were covered by the typing at four-digit resolution. Among some 410 genotyped donors of the cohort, an average of approximately 200,000 unique TCR beta nucleotide sequences was sequenced per donor, of which roughly 17% were non-productive. A few DR-DQ haplotypes were treated as single units for association and clustering because of strong linkage in the cohort. To predict cytomegalovirus infection status, the study combined high-throughput TCR immunosequencing, statistical association of individual TCRs with disease status, and machine learning. Donor age, sex, ethnicity and CMV serostatus were compiled alongside the repertoire data. Genome-wide SNP genotypes for about three fifths of the 666 donors were used in a later genetic analysis, which treated that subset as a discovery cohort. Among the roughly 400 genotyped donors, approximately 82% belonged to the genetic ancestry cluster associated with self-reported Caucasian donors. Beyond this particular receptor, the publication reports: Only TCR beta chains were sequenced in this cohort, and the absence of alpha or paired-chain data limited detectable features. Three of the identified cytomegalovirus-associated TCR beta chains were confirmed in vitro to be specific for cytomegalovirus antigens. Most TCR sequences were observed very rarely across donors, whereas some public TCRs were present in many individuals. Because counts were too low, some 16 rarely observed V segments, including chromosome 9 orphons, were excluded from the earlier analysis of a few hundred of the donors. When HLA alleles, especially DR and DQ, strongly co-occurred, TCR associations were difficult to assign to individual alleles. A further reported finding was that TCR beta sequences accurately predicted the HLA-A and HLA-B alleles for most subjects in the first cohort. The sequencing pipeline was judged likely to have produced a cluster of highly shared sequence variants as a technical artifact. CMV serostatus was the only immune exposure information available for the cohort. In a later analysis, about 17,000 TCR beta sequences were associated with specific HLA alleles at a false discovery rate of 0.05. The authors suggested that the approach could potentially be extended to other disease states and immunological phenotypes. Several of the top co-occurrence clusters appeared to be linked to parvovirus B19, influenza, CMV and Epstein-Barr virus, according to a later analysis. Because HLA typing was missing for some donors at each locus, association tests included only the typed subset. A later analysis found that most CMV-associated TCR beta chains appeared HLA-restricted, with HLA associations seemingly driven largely by CMV exposure. In a later analysis, HLA-associated TCR beta chains showed more clonal expansion and lower generation probabilities than non-associated chains that were equally common. The 87-base-pair reads could not distinguish some IMGT-functional V segments, including TRBV6-2 and TRBV6-3, so those segments were excluded. Cytomegalovirus status was reported to be diagnosed by the classifier with high specificity and sensitivity in both the original and validation cohorts. In the study, about 150 TCR beta chains were listed as associated with cytomegalovirus. According to a later genetic analysis, donors in an Asian-associated ancestry cluster had fewer N-insertions in productive TCRs than the approximately 710-donor mean. The presence/absence analyses assumed that sequencing depth was roughly uniform across donors, and that assumption may not be true. An association between a missense DCLRE1C variant and V-gene and J-gene trimming of TCR beta chains was found in a later genetic analysis and replicated in an independent cohort. In an earlier analysis of approximately 600 of the donors, most TCR beta V segments were observed in productive rearrangements about 87% or about 30% of the time, broadly matching IMGT annotations. A later analysis found that TCR association rates varied across HLA loci, with DRB1 alleles showing the most associated TCRs and HLA-C alleles the fewest. Linkage disequilibrium might explain the correlated functional status among segregating V segments, but an unknown experimental factor could not be excluded.

Measured from the cysteine to the phenylalanine, the CDR3 is 15 residues long. Only CDR3 DNA is held: 45 bases, read in frame from base 1. For CDR1 and CDR2, the germline V gene lists MDHEN and SYDVKM. Germline trimming amounts to 7 bases on V and 8 bases on J, with 9 as the count of junction bases outside the gene matches. In total, 500 to 700 healthy bone marrow donors made up the cohort. All cohort members were sampled while nominally healthy, although unrecorded immune exposures were likely present. The donor tested CMV seropositive and was one of the 289 seropositive cohort members. A peripheral blood sample was provided by each donor, and peripheral blood mononuclear cells were used for TCR beta sequencing. The Qiagen DNeasy Blood Extraction Kit was used to extract genomic DNA from the blood cell samples. About this clone: Its antigen specificity is not known. No much larger clone exists at a distance of one base, and base qualities are not known.

The library was generated by the immunoSEQ multiplex PCR assay. For the multiplex PCR, a mixture combining 60 forward primers for TCR Vbeta segments and 13 reverse primers for TCR Jbeta segments was used. Amplification of the CDR3 region of rearranged TCR beta genes was performed with a multiplex PCR assay on genomic DNA. The amplified TCR beta libraries were sequenced on the Illumina HiSeq System as 87-base-pair reads. The authors' pipeline ran thus. In a later analysis, tens of millions of unique TCR beta chains were counted across the approximately 640 repertoires, and roughly 10 million of these chains were shared by at least two donors. Raw reads were error-corrected and collapsed into unique sequences with a nearest-neighbor algorithm that merged closely related sequences to remove PCR and sequencing errors. CDR3 sequences were aligned to IMGT reference sequences to assign V, D and J gene segments. For a sequence to be retained, a match of at least six nucleotides was required to both a V gene segment and a J gene segment. Rearrangements were called productive when the CDR3 lacked stop codons and stayed in frame with V and J; all others were non-productive. Following IMGT convention, CDR3 was defined as the stretch from the second conserved V-encoded cysteine up to the conserved J-encoded phenylalanine. The earlier analysis of about 560 of the donors excluded any sequence lacking an unambiguous match to a single V gene segment. An earlier analysis of 587 of the donors classified V segments as functional when productive rearrangements were above 56.7% and as segregating when the standard deviation between donors was above 5%. A statistical classification framework was built for diagnosing cytomegalovirus status from the catalog of TCR beta chain sequences. A later analysis assigned V and J genes by comparing TCR nucleotide sequences with IMGT/GENE-DB human TR gene sequences. Using the TCRdist pipeline, a later analysis assigned CDR3 sequences along with most-parsimonious VDJ recombination scenarios. A later analysis defined each TCR beta chain by its CDR3 amino acid sequence plus V-gene family, and excluded reads lacking a unique V-gene family. As a way to deal with suspected cross-contamination and a sequencing artifact, a later analysis dropped 450 to 600 nucleotide sequences that were highly shared and had low generation probability. For each public chain, a later analysis derived a clonal expansion index from normalized ranks of inferred template counts within each repertoire. Generation probabilities in a later analysis came from a VDJ recombination model fitted to out-of-frame rearrangements, and those results were checked against IGoR. Hypergeometric tests were used in a later analysis to score TCR-TCR, TCR-HLA and TCR-CMV co-occurrence, with a repertoire-size bias correction applied to the TCR pairs. False discovery rates were estimated in a later analysis by permuting HLA or CMV assignments 20 times. In a later analysis, co-occurring TCRs were grouped with DBSCAN, and TCRdist sequence similarity was added when clustering was performed within HLA-allele-positive subsets. Repertoires with fewer than 30,000 or more than 120,000 public chains, plus five repertoires with anomalous nucleotide sharing, were excluded from co-occurrence clustering. TCRdb mirrors the immuneACCESS table, restricted to in-frame sequences. Some clones are absent from its copies; in checked studies, under half trace to an unresolved V gene, and the reason for the others is unknown. V, J and clone size reflect that table, while D and trimming were determined from the DNA. Counted in this sample were approximately 51,000 clones; 81% of them appeared once. Together, the top ten hold 2% to 2.5% of the sample.

The receptor was derived from a boy aged 5-17 years in good health and CMV-seropositive. Recombination connected TRBV28 to TRBJ1-6; 9 bases in between match TRBD1. Material for sequencing was PBMCs. The CDR3 corresponds to CASIPGTGLDSPLHF. The nucleotide sequence reads TGTGCCAGCATCCCAGGGACAGGGCTGGATTCACCCCTCCACTTT.